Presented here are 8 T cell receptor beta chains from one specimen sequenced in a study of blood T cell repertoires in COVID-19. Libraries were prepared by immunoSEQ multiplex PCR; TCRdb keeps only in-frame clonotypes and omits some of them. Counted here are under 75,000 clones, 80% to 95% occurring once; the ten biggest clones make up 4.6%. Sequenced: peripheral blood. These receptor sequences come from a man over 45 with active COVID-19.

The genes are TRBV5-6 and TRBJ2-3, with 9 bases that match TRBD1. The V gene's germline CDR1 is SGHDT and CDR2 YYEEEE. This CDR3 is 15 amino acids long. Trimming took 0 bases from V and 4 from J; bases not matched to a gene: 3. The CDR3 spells CASSLVGQGADTQYF. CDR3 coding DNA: TGTGCCAGCAGCTTGGTGGGACAGGGTGCAGATACGCAGTATTTT.

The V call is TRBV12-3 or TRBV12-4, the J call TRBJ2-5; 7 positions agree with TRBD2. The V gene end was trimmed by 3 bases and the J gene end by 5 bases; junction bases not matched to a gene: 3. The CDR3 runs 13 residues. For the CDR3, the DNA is TGTGCCAGCAGTTTGGCTAGCGGTGAGACCCAGTACTTC. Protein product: CASSLASGETQYF.

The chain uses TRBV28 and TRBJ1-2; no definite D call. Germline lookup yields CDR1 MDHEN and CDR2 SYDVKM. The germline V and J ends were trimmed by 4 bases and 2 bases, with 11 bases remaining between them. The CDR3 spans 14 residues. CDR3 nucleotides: TGTGCCAGCAGTTCCGGGTCCATAAACTATGGCTACACCTTC. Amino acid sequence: CASSSGSINYGYTF.

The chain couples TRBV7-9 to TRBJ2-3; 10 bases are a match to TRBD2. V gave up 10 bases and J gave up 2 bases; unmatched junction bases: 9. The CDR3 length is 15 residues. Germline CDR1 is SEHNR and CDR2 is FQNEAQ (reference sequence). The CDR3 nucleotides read TGTGCCACACAAGGACTAGCGGCTGTCACAGATACGCAGTATTTT. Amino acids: CATQGLAAVTDTQYF. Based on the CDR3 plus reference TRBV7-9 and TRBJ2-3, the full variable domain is DTGVSQNPRHKITKRGQNVTFRCDPISEHNRLYWYRQTLGQGPEFLTYFQNEAQLEKSRLLSDRFSAERPKGSFSTLEIQRTEQGDSAMYLCATQGLAAVTDTQYFGPGTRLTVL.

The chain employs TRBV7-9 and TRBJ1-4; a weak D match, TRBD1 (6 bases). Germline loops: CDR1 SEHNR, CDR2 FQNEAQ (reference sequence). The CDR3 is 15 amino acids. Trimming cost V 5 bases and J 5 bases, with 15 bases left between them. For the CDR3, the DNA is TGTGCCAGCAGCCACCCGGACAGACCCAATGAAAAACTGTTTTTT. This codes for CASSHPDRPNEKLFF.

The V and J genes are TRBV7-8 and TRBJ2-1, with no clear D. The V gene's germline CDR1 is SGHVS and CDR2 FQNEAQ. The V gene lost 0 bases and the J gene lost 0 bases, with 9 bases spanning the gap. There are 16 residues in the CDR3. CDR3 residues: CASSLATYSSYNEQFF. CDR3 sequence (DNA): TGTGCCAGCAGCTTAGCTACTTACAGCTCCTACAATGAGCAGTTCTTC.

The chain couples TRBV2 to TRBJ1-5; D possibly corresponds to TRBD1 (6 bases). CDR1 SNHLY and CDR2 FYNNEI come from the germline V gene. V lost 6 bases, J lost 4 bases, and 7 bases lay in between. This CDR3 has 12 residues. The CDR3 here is CASRDSNQPQHF. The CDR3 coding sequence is TGTGCCAGCAGGGACAGTAATCAGCCCCAGCATTTT.

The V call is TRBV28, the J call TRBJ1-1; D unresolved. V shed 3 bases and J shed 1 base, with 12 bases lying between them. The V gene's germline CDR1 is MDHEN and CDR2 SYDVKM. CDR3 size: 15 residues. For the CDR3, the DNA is TGTGCCAGCAGTTTGGGAGGCCTCGGGAACACTGAAGCTTTCTTT. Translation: CASSLGGLGNTEAFF.